Listed below are T cell receptor beta chains from one sample, sequenced in a study of beta chain features in type 1 diabetes. The table came from immunoSEQ multiplex PCR; TCRdb's copy has only in-frame clones and leaves some out. The data show 100,000 to 150,000 clones, around 16% seen once. Sequences were obtained from central memory CD4+ T cells from blood. These receptors were collected from a man aged 18 to 30 with type 1 diabetes. CDR3s include the opening cysteine and the closing phenylalanine or tryptophan. Fields, in order: J gene, V gene, D gene, clone size, CDR3 protein, CDR3 DNA. D genes are given only for firm matches. Clone size is given for some rows only: seen once, a few or many times, or a class if the clone is expanded.

TRBJ2-3 | TRBV7-2 | TRBD2 | many | CASSLGYSGGASDTQYF | TGTGCCAGCAGCTTAGGTTATAGCGGGGGGGCCTCAGATACGCAGTATTTT
TRBJ1-2 | TRBV2 | TRBD1 | once | CASRPGQGSHGYTF | TGTGCCAGCAGGCCGGGACAGGGATCGCATGGCTACACCTTC
TRBJ2-7 | TRBV5-6 | TRBD1 | - | CASSPTGSHEQYF | TGTGCCAGCAGCCCGACAGGGTCCCACGAGCAGTACTTC
TRBJ2-3 | TRBV7-2 | - | few | CASSFRGTDTQYF | TGTGCCAGCAGCTTCAGGGGAACAGATACGCAGTATTTT
TRBJ2-5 | TRBV2 | - | - | CASRYSQETQYF | TGTGCCAGCAGATACAGTCAAGAGACCCAGTACTTC
TRBJ2-1 | TRBV6-6 | TRBD2 | many | CASSIAGGWNEQFF | TGTGCCAGCAGTATAGCGGGAGGGTGGAATGAGCAGTTCTTC
TRBJ2-1 | TRBV6-4 | TRBD2 | - | CASSEGLAGGSSYNEQFF | TGTGCCAGCAGTGAGGGACTAGCGGGGGGAAGCTCCTACAATGAGCAGTTCTTC
TRBJ2-7 | TRBV5-1 | TRBD1 | few | CASSPGQGLTYEQYF | TGCGCCAGCAGCCCGGGACAGGGCCTTACCTACGAGCAGTACTTC
TRBJ1-2 | TRBV18 | TRBD1 | - | CASSPGQGDYGYTF | TGTGCCAGCTCCCCAGGACAGGGGGACTATGGCTACACCTTC
TRBJ2-7 | TRBV7-2 | - | many | CASSPSRDSYEQYF | TGTGCCAGCAGCCCTAGCAGAGATTCCTACGAGCAGTACTTC
TRBJ1-6 | TRBV4-3 | TRBD1 | - | CASSQDLGQYNSPLHF | TGCGCCAGCAGCCAAGATCTGGGACAGTATAATTCACCCCTCCACTTT
TRBJ1-6 | TRBV6-5 | - | - | CASSTDRGGSPLHF | TGTGCCAGCAGTACGGACAGAGGGGGATCACCCCTCCACTTT
TRBJ1-5 | TRBV2 | - | - | CASSQTGANQPQHF | TGTGCCAGCTCTCAGACAGGAGCTAATCAGCCCCAGCATTTT
TRBJ2-7 | TRBV29-1 | TRBD1 | many | CSGGTGRYEQYF | TGCAGCGGGGGGACAGGACGCTACGAGCAGTACTTC
TRBJ2-1 | TRBV6-1 | - | many | CASRVIPNNEQFF | TGTGCCAGCAGAGTTATACCCAACAATGAGCAGTTCTTC
TRBJ2-7 | TRBV6-5 | - | - | CASSPVSSSYEQYF | TGTGCCAGCAGTCCCGTATCGAGCTCCTACGAGCAGTACTTC
TRBJ2-3 | TRBV5-1 | - | many | CASSSEGTDTQYF | TGCGCCAGCAGCTCGGAAGGGACAGATACGCAGTATTTT
TRBJ1-6 | TRBV7-8 | - | - | CASSFNSYNSPLHF | TGTGCCAGCAGCTTTAACTCCTATAATTCACCCCTCCACTTT
TRBJ1-1 | TRBV14 | TRBD1 | few | CASSEQGLGEAFF | TGTGCCAGCAGCGAACAGGGGTTGGGTGAAGCTTTCTTT
TRBJ2-7 | TRBV5-4 | - | - | CASSSESRDLSYEQYF | TGTGCCAGCAGCTCCGAGTCCCGGGATCTCTCCTACGAGCAGTACTTC
TRBJ2-3 | TRBV5-1 | - | few | CASSRTRLDSSYTDTQYF | TGCGCCAGCAGCCGAACCCGCCTAGACTCATCTTACACAGATACGCAGTATTTT
TRBJ1-6 | TRBV2 | - | - | CATGLEGNSPLHF | TGTGCCACAGGCCTGGAGGGGAATTCACCCCTCCACTTT
TRBJ2-7 | TRBV29-1 | - | - | CSVVPNRGGVEQYF | TGCAGCGTTGTACCTAACAGGGGAGGAGTGGAGCAGTACTTC
TRBJ2-1 | TRBV14 | TRBD2 | - | CASSPRGGRAGNEQFF | TGTGCCAGCAGCCCCCGGGGGGGCAGGGCCGGCAATGAGCAGTTCTTC
TRBJ2-3 | TRBV6-5 | - | - | CASSYSTVTDTQYF | TGTGCCAGCAGTTACTCCACCGTCACAGATACGCAGTATTTT
TRBJ2-2 | TRBV25-1 | TRBD1 | few | CASSEYGTGYTGELFF | TGTGCCAGCAGTGAATACGGGACAGGGTACACCGGGGAGCTGTTTTTT
TRBJ1-4 | TRBV9 | - | many | CASSVDSLAKLFF | TGTGCCAGCAGCGTGGACAGTTTAGCCAAACTGTTTTTT
TRBJ1-1 | TRBV27 | - | few | CASSSIRRGLIKNMNTEAFF | TGTGCCAGCAGTAGTATTCGCAGGGGCCTGATTAAGAATATGAACACTGAAGCTTTCTTT
TRBJ2-7 | TRBV2 | TRBD1 | - | CASSRDRDEQYF | TGTGCCAGCAGCCGGGACAGGGACGAGCAGTACTTC
TRBJ2-1 | TRBV2 | - | - | CASSESRHLAGEQFF | TGTGCCAGCAGTGAGTCCCGGCACCTAGCTGGGGAGCAGTTCTTC
TRBJ2-2 | TRBV27 | - | - | CASSLSPRVTGELFF | TGTGCCAGCAGTTTAAGTCCGCGGGTCACCGGGGAGCTGTTTTTT